Listed here are 19 T cell receptor beta chains from one sample, sequenced in a study of immune heterogeneity within non-small cell lung tumors. Samples each supplied around 580 ng of bulk tumor genomic DNA as template. Several biopsies per primary tumor were taken during surgery, spaced as far apart as possible. Undergoing curative surgery were patients whose non-small cell lung cancer was untreated and newly diagnosed. In a multiplex PCR, 32 V and 13 J primers amplified TCR beta CDR3. Each CDR3 protein gets one entry after TCRdb re-called the multiplex PCR reads with MiXCR. The sample gives around 11,000 distinct CDR3 sequences, more than 25% of which show up once; about 20% is in the top ten. The material sequenced was lung tumor tissue. The receptors were sampled from a woman in her fifties or sixties with non-small cell lung cancer.

The chain has TRBV4-1 and TRBJ1-6, with a weak D call TRBD1 (5 bases). Germline V gene lookup returns CDR1 MGHRA and CDR2 YSYEKL. The CDR3 contains 15 residues. Trimming pared 4 bases from V and 9 bases from J, leaving 16 bases between. The CDR3 bases are TGCGCCAGCAGCCCGCTGACAGTTCCAGGTTCACCCCTCCACTTT. This codes for CASSPLTVPGSPLHF.

By proportion, this clonotype is medium-sized. This rearrangement joins TRBV10-3 to TRBJ2-7; 7 nucleotides agree with TRBD1. This CDR3 comprises 13 residues. V gave up 4 bases and J gave up 3 bases; unmatched junction bases: 3. Germline CDR1 reads ENHRY; CDR2 reads SYGVKD. CDR3 in DNA: TGTGCCATCAGTGTTGCAGGGGGCTACGAGCAGTACTTC. It encodes CAISVAGGYEQYF.

The chain is built from TRBV6-1 and TRBJ2-5, with unresolved D. The CDR3 has 11 residues. Germline V gene data show CDR1 as MNHNS and CDR2 as SASEGT. The V end lost 6 bases, the J end lost 9 bases, and 11 bases lay between the germline ends. For the CDR3, the DNA is TGTGCCAGCAGAAGCTCCGGCTCCCAGTACTTC. Protein: CASRSSGSQYF.

Points on this clonotype: This may arise from a read error, as a much more abundant clone is one base away. This sequence joins TRBV5-5 and TRBJ2-7, with a weak D call TRBD1 (5 bases). The CDR3 extends over 13 amino acids. The ends were cut back, 2 bases at V and 6 bases at J, with 12 bases in the middle. Looked up from germline, CDR1 is SGHKS and CDR2 is YYEKEE (reference sequence). The CDR3 sequence is CASSFDLQGEQYF. CDR3 DNA sequence: TGTGCCAGCAGCTTCGATCTGCAGGGCGAGCAGTACTTC.

The chain recombines TRBV5-1 with TRBJ2-1; 11 nucleotides agree with TRBD2. The CDR3 covers 19 residues. The V segment lost 0 bases and the J segment 0 bases; nucleotides outside the gene matches: 8. Germline loops: CDR1 SGHRS, CDR2 YFSETQ. The CDR3 sequence is CASSLVASGGPISYNEQFF. In DNA, the CDR3 is TGCGCCAGCAGCTTGGTAGCTAGCGGGGGGCCCATCTCCTACAATGAGCAGTTCTTC. Using reference TRBV5-1 and TRBJ2-1 for the parts outside the CDR3, the full variable domain is KAGVTQTPRYLIKTRGQQVTLSCSPISGHRSVSWYQQTPGQGLQFLFEYFSETQRNKGNFPGRFSGRQFSNSRSEMNVSTLELGDSALYLCASSLVASGGPISYNEQFFGPGTRLTVL.

This clonotype is categorized as medium-sized. V is TRBV20-1 and J is TRBJ2-7, with D perhaps TRBD2 (7 bases). The germline V gene encodes CDR1 DFQATT and CDR2 SNEGSKA (reference sequence). This CDR3 spans 11 amino acids. V lost 6 bases and J 6 bases, leaving 12 bases between the germline ends. The CDR3 reads CSAAGEGEQYF. CDR3 nucleotides: TGCAGTGCGGCAGGGGAGGGCGAGCAGTACTTC.

This sequence joins TRBV25-1 and TRBJ1-3, with a weak D call TRBD1 (5 bases). Germline-derived CDR1 and CDR2 are MGHDK and SYGVNS. The CDR3 has 13 amino acids. Trimming left V 7 bases short and J 3 bases short, with 10 bases between. In DNA, the CDR3 is TGTGCCAGCATGGCAGGGTATGGAAACACCATATATTTT. This translates into CASMAGYGNTIYF. Complete variable domain (other parts from reference TRBV25-1 and TRBJ1-3): EADIYQTPRYLVIGTGKKITLECSQTMGHDKMYWYQQDPGMELHLIHYSYGVNSTEKGDLSSESTVSRIRTEHFPLTLESARPSHTSQYLCASMAGYGNTIYFGEGSWLTVV.

The V and J genes are TRBV5-6 and TRBJ2-7; perhaps TRBD1 as D (6 bases). Germline V gene lookup returns CDR1 SGHDT and CDR2 YYEEEE. This CDR3 is 13 amino acids long. V lost 0 bases and J 2 bases, leaving 6 bases between the germline ends. CDR3 sequence reads: CASSLDRAYEQYF. The CDR3 coding sequence is TGTGCCAGCAGCTTGGACAGGGCCTACGAGCAGTACTTC.

This clonotype appeared a few times. Germline and junction disagree at one end, which may indicate a read error. This chain links TRBV2 with TRBJ2-5, with D tentatively TRBD2 (5 bases). The CDR3 is 10 amino acids. Per the germline V gene, CDR1 is SNHLY and CDR2 is FYNNEI. The CDR3 sequence is CASQRETQYF. The CDR3 DNA reads as TGTGCCAGCCAAAGGGAGACTCAGTACTTC. The variable domain in full, with the rest retrieved from reference TRBV2 and TRBJ2-5, is EPEVTQTPSHQVTQMGQEVILRCVPISNHLYFYWYRQILGQKVEFLVSFYNNEISEKSEIFDDQFSVERPDGSNFTLKIRSTKLEDSAMYFCASQRETQYFGPGTRLLVL.

The chain recombines TRBV5-1 with TRBJ1-1; no firm D call. Germline CDR1 and CDR2: SGHRS and YFSETQ. The CDR3 covers 17 residues. The V and J ends lost 2 bases and 1 base respectively, with 18 bases between them. The CDR3 coding sequence is TGCGCCAGCAGCTTTGAATGGGCCATGGGGAAGAACACTGAAGCTTTCTTT. It is translated as CASSFEWAMGKNTEAFF.

This clonotype qualifies as medium-sized. The gene calls are TRBV6-2 or TRBV6-3 and TRBJ2-7, with TRBD1 matching 8 bases. CDR3 length equals 14 residues. The germline V gene has CDR1 MNHEY and CDR2 SVGEGT. The V segment lost 6 bases and the J segment 6 bases; nucleotides outside the gene matches: 10. The CDR3 DNA reads TGTGCCAGCAGCCTCAGGACAGGGATCTCCGAGCAGTACTTC. This gives the protein CASSLRTGISEQYF.

This rearrangement joins TRBV10-1 to TRBJ2-5; possibly TRBD1 for D (5 bases). The CDR3 runs 15 residues. V was pared by 3 bases and J by 5 bases, with 16 bases between. CDR1 is WNHNN, CDR2 SYGVQD, per germline (reference sequence). The CDR3 loop is CASSELRGPAETQYF. CDR3 nucleotides: TGCGCCAGCAGTGAACTTAGGGGCCCTGCGGAGACCCAGTACTTC.

The chain carries TRBV12-3 or TRBV12-4 and TRBJ2-7; 7 bases line up with TRBD2. The CDR3 is made up of 14 amino acids. The trim removed 8 bases at V and 3 bases at J, leaving 10 bases unmatched. CDR3 loop: CASAKTAGDYEQYF. The CDR3 bases are TGTGCCAGCGCCAAAACGGCGGGGGACTACGAGCAGTACTTC.

The chain carries TRBV15 and TRBJ2-5, with 7 bases aligning to TRBD1. V dropped 3 bases and J dropped 2; count of bases not matched to a gene: 9. Germline V gene data show CDR1 as LNHNV and CDR2 as YYDKDF (reference sequence). The CDR3 covers 16 residues. CDR3: CATSSSRGQLQETQYF. DNA for the CDR3: TGTGCCACCAGCAGCTCGAGGGGACAGCTTCAAGAGACCCAGTACTTC.

This clonotype was recorded at least ten times. This rearrangement joins TRBV5-1 to TRBJ2-5; possibly TRBD1 for D (6 bases). Germline lookup yields CDR1 SGHRS and CDR2 YFSETQ. This CDR3 has 14 amino acids. V dropped 4 bases and J dropped 4 bases, with 14 bases sitting between them. The CDR3 region has the DNA TGCGCCAGCAGCCAAACAGGGAACGTAGAGACCCAGTACTTC. Encoded protein: CASSQTGNVETQYF.

In its sample, this clonotype is medium-sized (0.01 to 0.1%). The V gene is TRBV6-1, the J gene TRBJ1-3; TRBD1 is a possible D gene (5 bases). Germline CDR1 and CDR2: MNHNS and SASEGT. Deletions cut 6 bases from V and 0 bases from J, with 12 bases between. The CDR3 totals 15 residues. The CDR3 is CASSRDGYSGNTIYF. Here the CDR3 DNA reads TGTGCCAGCAGCCGGGACGGATACTCTGGAAACACCATATATTTT.

The sample holds many counts of this clonotype. The genes are TRBV28 and TRBJ1-6; 9 bases fit TRBD1. Germline-derived CDR1 and CDR2 are MDHEN and SYDVKM. The CDR3 has 16 amino acids. Unmatched junction bases numbered 7, after V lost 4 bases and J lost 6 bases. The CDR3 loop reads CASSYLGQGGNSPLHF. CDR3 nucleotide sequence: TGTGCCAGCAGTTACCTGGGACAGGGAGGTAATTCACCCCTCCACTTT.

The V call is TRBV6-6, the J call TRBJ1-6; TRBD1 agrees at 8 bases. Germline-derived CDR1 and CDR2 are MNHNY and SVGAGI (reference sequence). J gave up 7 bases and V 0 bases, and 5 bases lay outside the gene matches. The CDR3 runs to 16 residues. This CDR3 is CASSYSTGQENSPLHF. The CDR3 DNA reads TGTGCCAGCAGTTACTCGACGGGACAGGAGAATTCACCCCTCCACTTT.

Of note for this clonotype: This clone may be a read error of a much larger clone one base away. This chain uses TRBV19 with TRBJ2-1; 10 positions agree with TRBD2. CDR1 is LNHDA, CDR2 SQIVND, per germline (reference sequence). This CDR3 region has 16 residues. Written as DNA, the CDR3 is TGTTCCAGTAGTGACCTCCAGCGGGGGGGCCAGAGTGAGCAGTTCTTC. Translation: CSSSDLQRGGQSEQFF.